The 24 T cell receptor beta chains presented below share a single source sample, sequenced in a study of T-cell memory formation after mild COVID-19. TCRdb redid the calling of the 5' RACE reads with MiXCR, one entry per CDR3 protein. The sample lists roughly 560,000 distinct CDR3 sequences, about a fifth occurring once. Sequencing was done on a sample of PBMCs or a T cell subset sorted from them (not recorded which). These receptors came from an adult woman who had mild COVID-19 (a few samples of this study predate the infection). Cell type and time point are not known.

This clonotype occurred a few times. The rearrangement links TRBV9 to TRBJ2-3; D is unclear. V lost 0 bases and J 4 bases, leaving 15 bases between the germline ends. CDR1 is SGDLS, CDR2 YYNGEE, per germline. CDR3 size: 16 residues. The CDR3 loop reads CASSVATGPSADTQYF. The CDR3 coding sequence is TGTGCCAGCAGCGTAGCTACGGGCCCGAGCGCAGATACGCAGTATTTT.

The chain is built from TRBV18 and TRBJ2-1; D possibly matches TRBD1 or TRBD2 (5 bases each). The V end lost 8 bases, the J end lost 6 bases, and 11 bases lay between the germline ends. This CDR3 is 12 amino acids long. Germline V gene lookup returns CDR1 KGHSH and CDR2 LQKENI. CDR3 amino acids: CASRWDGNEQFF. The CDR3 DNA follows: TGTGCCAGCCGATGGGACGGCAATGAGCAGTTCTTC.

This clonotype was detected ten times or more. This chain links TRBV5-1 with TRBJ1-5; no firm D call. Trimming left V 2 bases short and J 3 bases short, with 6 bases between. The CDR3 contains 13 residues. Germline V gene lookup returns CDR1 SGHRS and CDR2 YFSETQ. DNA of the CDR3: TGCGCCAGCAGCTTTGGCCTCAATCAGCCCCAGCATTTT. Protein product: CASSFGLNQPQHF. Looking up the rest from reference TRBV5-1 and TRBJ1-5 gives the full variable domain: KAGVTQTPRYLIKTRGQQVTLSCSPISGHRSVSWYQQTPGQGLQFLFEYFSETQRNKGNFPGRFSGRQFSNSRSEMNVSTLELGDSALYLCASSFGLNQPQHFGDGTRLSIL.

This clonotype was seen a few times. The chain has TRBV2 and TRBJ2-7; perhaps D is TRBD1 or TRBD2 (5 bases each). Germline V lookup: CDR1 SNHLY, CDR2 FYNNEI. V gave up 6 bases and J gave up 3 bases, with 12 bases separating them. The CDR3 loop spans 13 amino acids. This CDR3 reads CASSGTADYEQYF. The CDR3 DNA reads as TGTGCCAGCAGCGGGACGGCAGACTACGAGCAGTACTTC.

The chain has TRBV7-9 and TRBJ2-7; 7 bases match TRBD1. V shed 0 bases and J 6 bases; nucleotides not matched to a gene: 8. This CDR3 is 15 amino acids long. Per germline, CDR1 SEHNR and CDR2 FQNEAQ (reference sequence). The CDR3 sequence is CASSLAEGADCEQYF. The DNA of the CDR3 is TGTGCCAGCAGCTTAGCCGAGGGGGCGGATTGCGAGCAGTACTTC.

The V gene is TRBV7-6, the J gene TRBJ2-7; the match to TRBD1 covers 9 bases. The CDR3 is made up of 16 amino acids. V gave up 1 base and J gave up 4 bases; unmatched junction bases: 8. Germline V gene lookup returns CDR1 SGHVS and CDR2 FNYEAQ. In DNA, the CDR3 is TGTGCCAGCAGCTTAGATCCGGGACAGGGAAGGTACGAGCAGTACTTC. Protein: CASSLDPGQGRYEQYF.

The genes are TRBV12-3 or TRBV12-4 and TRBJ2-5; possibly TRBD1 for D (5 bases). The CDR3 runs to 15 residues. Trimming took off 3 bases at V and 1 base at J, with 12 bases between the two ends. The CDR3 nucleotides are TGTGCCAGCAGTTTTGACGACAGCGCCCAAGAGACCCAGTACTTC. Amino acid sequence: CASSFDDSAQETQYF.

The V and J genes are TRBV5-1 and TRBJ2-7; TRBD1 is a possible D gene (5 bases). This CDR3 contains 16 residues. V was clipped by 4 bases and J by 7 bases, with 24 bases between them. Germline V gene sequence: CDR1 SGHRS, CDR2 YFSETQ. This chain's CDR3 is CASSPDWGSLEIEQYF. DNA for the CDR3: TGCGCCAGCAGCCCCGACTGGGGCTCCCTCGAGATTGAGCAGTACTTC.

V gene TRBV5-1 combines with J gene TRBJ2-7, with 7 bases that match TRBD2. This CDR3 comprises 16 residues. The ends lost 0 bases at V and 6 bases at J; junction bases unmatched: 12. Germline CDR1 SGHRS, CDR2 YFSETQ. The CDR3 nucleotides read TGCGCCAGCAGCTTGGGCGGCGGGACTACGCCTCTCGAGCAGTACTTC. Its protein is CASSLGGGTTPLEQYF.

The CDR3 DNA reads TGTGCCAGCAGCTTAGCGGCGAGGGGGGGGACAGATACGCAGTATTTT. Amino acids: CASSLAARGGTDTQYF. This chain connects TRBV7-6 to TRBJ2-3; D perhaps matches TRBD2 (7 bases). The germline CDR1 and CDR2 sequences are SGHVS and FNYEAQ. The V end was cut by 0 bases, the J end by 3 bases, with 13 bases between. The CDR3 contains 16 residues.

This clonotype showed up just a few times. The CDR3 is CASSLSGDRVIAQSGANVLTF. The DNA for the CDR3 is TGTGCCAGCAGCCTATCAGGCGATAGGGTTATCGCCCAATCTGGGGCCAACGTCCTGACTTTC. The rearrangement links TRBV7-2 to TRBJ2-6; D remains unclear. This CDR3 comprises 21 residues. The V end lost 5 bases, the J end lost 1 base, and 27 bases lay between the germline ends. The V gene's germline CDR1 is SGHTA and CDR2 FQGNSA. Full variable domain (remainder filled in from reference TRBV7-2 and TRBJ2-6): GAGVSQSPSNKVTEKGKDVELRCDPISGHTALYWYRQSLGQGLEFLIYFQGNSAPDKSGLPSDRFSAERTGGSVSTLTIQRTQQEDSAVYLCASSLSGDRVIAQSGANVLTFGAGSRLTVL.

This clonotype was recorded a few times. The chain is built from TRBV25-1 and TRBJ2-7, with TRBD1 matching 7 bases. CDR1 MGHDK and CDR2 SYGVNS come from the germline V gene. Trimming at V came to 3 bases and at J to 4 bases, leaving 9 bases not matched to a gene. There are 15 residues in the CDR3. CDR3 residues: CASSESGTESYEQYF. The DNA for the CDR3 is TGTGCCAGCAGTGAGTCCGGGACAGAGTCATACGAGCAGTACTTC.

The chain combines TRBV24-1 with TRBJ1-5; unclear D gene. The germline V gene has CDR1 KGHDR and CDR2 SFDVKD. The CDR3 covers 9 residues. The V end was cut by 8 bases, the J end by 7 bases, with 2 bases between. This chain's CDR3 is CATTQPQHF. The CDR3, as DNA: TGTGCCACCACCCAGCCCCAGCATTTT.

This clonotype was seen more than once but under ten times. V gene TRBV7-6 combines with J gene TRBJ2-1, with 9 bases that match TRBD2. The CDR3 contains 15 residues. With 5 bases clipped from V and 1 base from J, the junction kept 3 bases outside the gene matches. Germline V gives CDR1 SGHVS, CDR2 FNYEAQ. CDR3 region: CASSQSGGSYNEQFF. CDR3 DNA: TGTGCCAGCAGCCAAAGCGGGGGGTCCTACAATGAGCAGTTCTTC.

This clonotype was observed a few times. The rearrangement links TRBV7-9 to TRBJ1-5; 7 bases align to TRBD1. J lost 2 bases, V lost 5 bases, and 9 bases had no gene match. Germline CDR1 SEHNR, CDR2 FQNEAQ (reference sequence). This CDR3 spans 16 amino acids. The DNA of the CDR3 is TGTGCCAGCAGCCATGGGACAGTTTATGGCAATCAGCCCCAGCATTTT. Protein sequence: CASSHGTVYGNQPQHF.

The chain recombines TRBV6-5 with TRBJ2-5; D may be TRBD1 (6 bases). Germline loops: CDR1 MNHEY, CDR2 SVGAGI. The CDR3 length is 13 residues. V was shortened by 2 bases and J by 7 bases, with 11 bases between the two germline ends. Here the CDR3 DNA reads TGTGCCAGCAGTTACCAGGGGCTGGGGACCCAGTACTTC. Translating gives CASSYQGLGTQYF.

The chain recombines TRBV6-2 or TRBV6-3 with TRBJ2-1, with D perhaps matching TRBD2 (6 bases). The CDR3 extends over 16 amino acids. Germline lookup yields CDR1 MNHEY and CDR2 SVGEGT. V was trimmed by 1 base and J by 4 bases, leaving 14 bases between them. The CDR3 DNA reads TGTGCCAGCAGTTACTTGACGGGAGTCCTGTACAATGAGCAGTTCTTC. Its translation is CASSYLTGVLYNEQFF.

This clonotype came up a few times. CDR3 DNA: TGTGCCAGACCCGGTCAAGGGAGGGGGAACACTGAAGCTTTCTTT. This gives the protein CARPGQGRGNTEAFF. V and J are TRBV19 and TRBJ1-1, with D perhaps TRBD1 (5 bases). The germline V gene encodes CDR1 LNHDA and CDR2 SQIVND (reference sequence). V lost 9 bases and J lost 1, with 18 bases in between. The CDR3 loop spans 15 amino acids. The full variable domain, in which reference TRBV19 and TRBJ1-1 provide the parts outside the CDR3, is DGGITQSPKYLFRKEGQNVTLSCEQNLNHDAMYWYRQDPGQGLRLIYYSQIVNDFQKGDIAEGYSVSREKKESFPLTVTSAQKNPTAFYLCARPGQGRGNTEAFFGQGTRLTVV.

This chain connects TRBV6-1 to TRBJ1-5; 7 bases map to TRBD1. CDR1 and CDR2 from the germline V gene are MNHNS and SASEGT. The CDR3 spans 16 residues. Trimming at V came to 6 bases and at J to 3 bases, leaving 11 bases not matched to a gene. CDR3 in DNA: TGTGCCAGCAGACTAATGGACAGGAGAGCCAATCAGCCCCAGCATTTT. Its translation: CASRLMDRRANQPQHF.

This chain joins TRBV7-9 and TRBJ1-6; D gene unclear. Germline assignment: CDR1 SEHNR and CDR2 FQNEAQ (reference sequence). CDR3 length: 16 amino acids. Trimming pared 1 base from V and 10 bases from J, leaving 17 bases between. The CDR3 protein is CASSLEVTGIGSPLHF. The CDR3 coding sequence is TGTGCCAGCAGCTTAGAAGTGACCGGGATTGGGTCACCCCTCCACTTT.

This clonotype was counted only a few times. The chain couples TRBV7-9 to TRBJ2-1; TRBD2 agrees at 15 bases. The germline V gene has CDR1 SEHNR and CDR2 FQNEAQ (reference sequence). This CDR3 spans 16 amino acids. V shed 4 bases and J 8 bases; nucleotides not matched to a gene: 6. The CDR3 reads CASSSRTSGRGDEQFF. The CDR3 nucleotides read TGTGCCAGCAGCTCACGGACTAGCGGGAGGGGTGATGAGCAGTTCTTC.

V gene TRBV5-1 combines with J gene TRBJ2-7, with D possibly matching TRBD2 (5 bases). CDR1 and CDR2 from the germline V gene are SGHRS and YFSETQ. CDR3 length equals 14 residues. V was trimmed by 3 bases and J by 0 bases, leaving 10 bases between them. CDR3 sequence (DNA): TGCGCCAGCAGCTACTTGGGGAGCTCCTACGAGCAGTACTTC. Its protein product is CASSYLGSSYEQYF.

The rearrangement links TRBV7-3 to TRBJ2-3; 10 bases fit TRBD2. V was clipped by 4 bases and J by 4 bases; unmatched bases: 8. CDR1 and CDR2 from the germline V gene are SGHTA and FQGTGA. The CDR3 spans 16 residues. The chain's CDR3 is CASSSQRGGLADTQYF. In DNA, the CDR3 is TGTGCCAGCAGCTCTCAGCGGGGGGGCCTCGCAGATACGCAGTATTTT.

The chain recombines TRBV20-1 with TRBJ1-2; no clear D. Germline V gene data show CDR1 as DFQATT and CDR2 as SNEGSKA (reference sequence). V shed 1 base and J shed 4 bases, with 13 bases lying between them. CDR3 length: 14 residues. CDR3 nucleotides: TGCAGTGCTAGAGTACGAGACAAGGGCTATGGCTACACCTTC. Residues: CSARVRDKGYGYTF.